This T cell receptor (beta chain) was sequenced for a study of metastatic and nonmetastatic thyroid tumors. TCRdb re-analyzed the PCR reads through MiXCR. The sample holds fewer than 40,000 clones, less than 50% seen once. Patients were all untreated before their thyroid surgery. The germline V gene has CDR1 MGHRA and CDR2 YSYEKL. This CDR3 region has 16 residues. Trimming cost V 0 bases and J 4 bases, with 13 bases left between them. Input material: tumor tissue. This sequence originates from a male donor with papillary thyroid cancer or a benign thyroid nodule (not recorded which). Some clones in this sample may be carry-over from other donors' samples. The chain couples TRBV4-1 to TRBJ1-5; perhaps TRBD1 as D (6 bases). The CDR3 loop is CASSQDMAGENQPQHF. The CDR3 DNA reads TGCGCCAGCAGCCAAGATATGGCAGGGGAGAATCAGCCCCAGCATTTT.